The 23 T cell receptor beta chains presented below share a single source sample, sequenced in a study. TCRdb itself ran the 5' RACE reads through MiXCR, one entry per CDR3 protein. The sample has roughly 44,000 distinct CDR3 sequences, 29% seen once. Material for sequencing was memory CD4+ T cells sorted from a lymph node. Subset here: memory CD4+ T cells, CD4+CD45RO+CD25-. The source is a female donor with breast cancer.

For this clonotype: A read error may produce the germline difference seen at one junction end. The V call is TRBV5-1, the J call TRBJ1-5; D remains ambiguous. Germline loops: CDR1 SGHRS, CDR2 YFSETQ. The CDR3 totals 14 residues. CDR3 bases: TGCGCCAGCGGCTTGGTCCCAGATAATCAGCCCCAGCATTTT. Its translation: CASGLVPDNQPQHF.

CDR3 loop: CASSGTSKYEQYF. DNA for the CDR3: TGTGCCAGCAGCGGGACAAGCAAATACGAGCAGTACTTC. The chain is built from TRBV12-3 or TRBV12-4 and TRBJ2-7; D is perhaps TRBD1 (6 bases). The CDR3 runs 13 residues. Trimming pared 6 bases from V and 4 bases from J, leaving 13 bases between.

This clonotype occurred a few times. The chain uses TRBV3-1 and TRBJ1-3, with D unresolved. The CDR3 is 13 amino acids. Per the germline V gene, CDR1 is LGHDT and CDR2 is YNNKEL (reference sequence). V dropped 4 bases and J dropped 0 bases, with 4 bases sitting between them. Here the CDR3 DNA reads TGTGCCAGCAGCCTTATCTCTGGAAACACCATATATTTT. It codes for CASSLISGNTIYF.

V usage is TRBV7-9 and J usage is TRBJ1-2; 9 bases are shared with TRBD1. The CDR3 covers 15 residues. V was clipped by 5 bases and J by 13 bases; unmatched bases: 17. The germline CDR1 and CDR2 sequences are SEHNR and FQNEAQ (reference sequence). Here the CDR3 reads CASSPTDRGFRGSTF. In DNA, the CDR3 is TGTGCCAGCAGCCCAACCGACAGGGGGTTCCGAGGTTCCACCTTC.

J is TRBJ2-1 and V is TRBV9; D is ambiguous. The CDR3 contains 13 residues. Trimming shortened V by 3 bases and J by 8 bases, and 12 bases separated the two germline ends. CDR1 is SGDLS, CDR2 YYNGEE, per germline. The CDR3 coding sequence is TGTGCCAGCAGCGCCCCAGGCCCCGATGAGCAGTTCTTC. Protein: CASSAPGPDEQFF.

The CDR3 bases are TGTGCCAGCAGTGTCAACCGGGACTCCTACACAGATACGCAGTATTTT. Translating gives CASSVNRDSYTDTQYF. The chain has TRBV12-3 or TRBV12-4 and TRBJ2-3, with D possibly matching TRBD2 (6 bases). There are 16 residues in the CDR3. The V end lost 5 bases, the J end lost 2 bases, and 17 bases lay between the germline ends.

The chain's CDR3 is CASSPMGYQETQYF. The CDR3 nucleotides are TGTGCCAGCAGCCCGATGGGCTACCAAGAGACCCAGTACTTC. V and J are TRBV6-5 and TRBJ2-5; D ambiguous. CDR3 length equals 14 residues. Germline CDR1 reads MNHEY; CDR2 reads SVGAGI. V lost 6 bases and J lost 0, with 11 bases in between.

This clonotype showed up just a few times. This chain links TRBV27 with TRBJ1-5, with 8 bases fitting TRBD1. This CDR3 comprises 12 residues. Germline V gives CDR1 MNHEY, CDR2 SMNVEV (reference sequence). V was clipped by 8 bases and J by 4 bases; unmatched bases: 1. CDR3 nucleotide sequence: TGTGCCAGCGGACAGGGTAATCAGCCCCAGCATTTT. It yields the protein CASGQGNQPQHF.

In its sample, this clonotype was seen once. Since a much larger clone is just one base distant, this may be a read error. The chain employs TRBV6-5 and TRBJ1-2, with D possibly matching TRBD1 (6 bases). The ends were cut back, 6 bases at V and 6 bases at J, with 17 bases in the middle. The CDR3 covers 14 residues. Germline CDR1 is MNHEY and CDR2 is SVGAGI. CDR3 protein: CASRGQQGDHGYTF. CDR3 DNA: TGTGCCAGCAGGGGACAACAGGGCGACCATGGCTACACCTTC.

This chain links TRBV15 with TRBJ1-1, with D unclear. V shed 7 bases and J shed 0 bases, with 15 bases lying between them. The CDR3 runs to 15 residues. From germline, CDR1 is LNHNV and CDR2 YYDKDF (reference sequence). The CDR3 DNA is TGTGCCACCACCTTGGACCGGCGCCTGAACACTGAAGCTTTCTTT. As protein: CATTLDRRLNTEAFF.

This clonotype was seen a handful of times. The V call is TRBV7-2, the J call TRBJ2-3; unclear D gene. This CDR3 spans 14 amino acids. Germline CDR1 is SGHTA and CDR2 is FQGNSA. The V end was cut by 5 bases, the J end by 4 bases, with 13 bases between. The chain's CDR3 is CASSPRLTADTQYF. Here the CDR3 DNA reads TGTGCCAGCAGCCCTAGACTCACGGCAGATACGCAGTATTTT.

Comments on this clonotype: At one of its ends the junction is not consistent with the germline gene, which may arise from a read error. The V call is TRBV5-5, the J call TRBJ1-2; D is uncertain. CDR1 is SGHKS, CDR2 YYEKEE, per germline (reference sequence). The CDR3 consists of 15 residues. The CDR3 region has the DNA TGTGCCAGCAGGTTGGCCCCAATAAGTAGCTATGGCTACACCTTC. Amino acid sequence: CASRLAPISSYGYTF.

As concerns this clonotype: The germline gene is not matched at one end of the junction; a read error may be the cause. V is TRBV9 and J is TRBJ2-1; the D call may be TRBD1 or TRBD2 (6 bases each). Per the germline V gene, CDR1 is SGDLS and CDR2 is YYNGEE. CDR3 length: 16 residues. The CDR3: CASSVYGGPSYNEQLF. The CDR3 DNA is TGTGCCAGCAGCGTATACGGGGGCCCATCCTACAATGAGCAGCTCTTC.

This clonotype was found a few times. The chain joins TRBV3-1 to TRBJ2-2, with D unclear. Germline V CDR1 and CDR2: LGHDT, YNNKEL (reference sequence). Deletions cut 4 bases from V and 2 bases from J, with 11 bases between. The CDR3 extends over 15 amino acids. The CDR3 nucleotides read TGTGCCAGCAGCCGGGTCGCAAGCAACACCGGGGAGCTGTTTTTT. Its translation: CASSRVASNTGELFF.

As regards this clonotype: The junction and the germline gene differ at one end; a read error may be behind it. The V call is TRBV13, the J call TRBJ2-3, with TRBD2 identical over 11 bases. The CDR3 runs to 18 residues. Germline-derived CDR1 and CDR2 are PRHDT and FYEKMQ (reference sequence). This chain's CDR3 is CAGSTVIAGGPLADTQYF. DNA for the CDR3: TGTGCCGGCAGCACCGTGATAGCGGGGGGGCCTTTAGCGGATACGCAGTATTTT.

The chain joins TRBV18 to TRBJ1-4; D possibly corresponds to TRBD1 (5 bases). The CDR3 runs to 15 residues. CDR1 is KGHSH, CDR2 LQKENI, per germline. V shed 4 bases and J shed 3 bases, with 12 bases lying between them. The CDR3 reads CASSLTRGPNEKLFF. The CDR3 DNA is TGTGCCAGCTCACTGACGCGGGGACCTAATGAAAAACTGTTTTTT.

The CDR3 protein is CARRGRQETQYF. In DNA form, the CDR3 reads TGTGCCAGGAGGGGAAGGCAAGAGACCCAGTACTTC. This chain links TRBV2 with TRBJ2-5; either TRBD1 or TRBD2 may supply D (5 bases each). Germline-derived CDR1 and CDR2 are SNHLY and FYNNEI. The germline V and J ends were trimmed by 9 bases and 2 bases, with 10 bases remaining between them. The CDR3 covers 12 residues.

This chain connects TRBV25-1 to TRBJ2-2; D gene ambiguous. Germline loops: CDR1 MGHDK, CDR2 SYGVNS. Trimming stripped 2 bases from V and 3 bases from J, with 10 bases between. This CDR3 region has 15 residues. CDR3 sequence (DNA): TGTGCCAGCAGTGAAAGCTCAGAGGACACCGGGGAGCTGTTTTTT. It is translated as CASSESSEDTGELFF.

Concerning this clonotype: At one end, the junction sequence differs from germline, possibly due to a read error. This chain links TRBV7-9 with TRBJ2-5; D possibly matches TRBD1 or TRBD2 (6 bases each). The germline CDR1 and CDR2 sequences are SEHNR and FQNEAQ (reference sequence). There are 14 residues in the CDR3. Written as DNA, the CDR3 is TGTGCCAGCAGCGTTCGGGGGCTGCAAGAGGCCCAGTACTTC. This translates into CASSVRGLQEAQYF.

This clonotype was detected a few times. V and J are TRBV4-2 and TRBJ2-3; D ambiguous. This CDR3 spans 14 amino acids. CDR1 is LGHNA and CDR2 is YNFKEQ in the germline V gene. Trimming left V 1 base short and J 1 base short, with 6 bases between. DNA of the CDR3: TGTGCCAGCAGCCAAGTTCGGGGCACAGATACGCAGTATTTT. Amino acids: CASSQVRGTDTQYF.

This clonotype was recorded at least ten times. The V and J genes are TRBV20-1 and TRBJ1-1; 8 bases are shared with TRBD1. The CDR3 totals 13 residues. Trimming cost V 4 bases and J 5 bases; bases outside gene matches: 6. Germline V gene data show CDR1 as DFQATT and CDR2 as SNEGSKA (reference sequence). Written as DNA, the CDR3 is TGCAGTGCTATTACAGGGGGAGGAACTGAAGCTTTCTTT. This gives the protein CSAITGGGTEAFF.

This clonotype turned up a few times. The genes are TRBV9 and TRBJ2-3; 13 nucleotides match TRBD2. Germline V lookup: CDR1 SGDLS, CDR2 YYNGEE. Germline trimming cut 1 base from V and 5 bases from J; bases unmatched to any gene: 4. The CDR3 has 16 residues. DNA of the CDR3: TGTGCCAGCAGCGTAACTAGCGGGAGGGCAGGAGATACGCAGTATTTT. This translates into CASSVTSGRAGDTQYF.

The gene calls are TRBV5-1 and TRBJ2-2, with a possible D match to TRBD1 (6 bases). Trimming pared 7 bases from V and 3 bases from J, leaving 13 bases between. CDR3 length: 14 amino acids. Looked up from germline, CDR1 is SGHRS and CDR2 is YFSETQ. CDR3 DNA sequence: TGCGCCAGCTCCGGGACACTGGACACCGGGGAGCTGTTTTTT. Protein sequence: CASSGTLDTGELFF.